The clone carrying this T cell receptor (beta chain) is categorized as medium-sized (0.01 to 0.1%). Its antigen is unidentified. Profiling relied on immunoSEQ multiplex PCR, and the TCRdb table lists in-frame clones only, not all of them. Among fewer than 25,000 clones listed, about 45% were seen once. Coculturing of the mixed lymphocyte reaction cells was performed at 37°C for less than seven days. V lost 1 base to trimming and J lost 5 bases, with 13 bases between them. The CDR3 runs to 15 residues. Germline values: CDR1 SGHAT, CDR2 FQNNGV. These data come from a study of siplizumab effects on memory and regulatory T cells.

The sample comprised CFSE-low (dividing) CD4+ T cells sorted from an allogeneic mixed lymphocyte reaction. The receptor's source is a human donor in good health; the cells came from an allogeneic mixed lymphocyte reaction. Some clones in this sample may be carry-over from other donors' samples. The chain has TRBV11-2 and TRBJ2-3; D may be TRBD1 (5 bases). This chain's CDR3 is CASSLAYQGGDTQYF. The CDR3 DNA reads as TGTGCCAGCAGCTTAGCTTACCAGGGTGGAGATACGCAGTATTTT.